The rows below give T cell receptor beta chains drawn from one sample of a study of T cell responses to AZD1222 COVID-19 vaccine. Here immunoSEQ multiplex PCR was the method, and the copy in TCRdb shows in-frame clones only, minus some. The top ten clones hold approximately 1.5% of a sample with 150,000 or so clones, more than 85% of them seen once. The starting material was peripheral blood, obtained on day 0 of AZD1222 vaccination. The receptors originated from an adult in good health. CDR3s leave out the opening cysteine and the closing phenylalanine or tryptophan. Clone sizes are given selectively: once, few, many, or a class where the clone is expanded.

V gene: TRBV27; J gene: TRBJ1-6; clone size: .; CDR3 protein: ASSGNRGNSPLH
V gene: TRBV27; J gene: TRBJ1-2; clone size: .; CDR3 protein: ASSLSTRTYGYT
V gene: TRBV28; J gene: TRBJ1-5; clone size: .; CDR3 protein: ASKSLTRPQH
V gene: TRBV6-5; J gene: TRBJ1-2; clone size: once; CDR3 protein: ASRTTGMYGYT
V gene: TRBV7-3; J gene: TRBJ2-3; clone size: .; CDR3 protein: ASSSGTSGTDTQY
V gene: TRBV24-1; J gene: TRBJ2-3; clone size: .; CDR3 protein: ATSLTGAPDTQY
V gene: TRBV27; J gene: TRBJ1-1; clone size: .; CDR3 protein: ASSLLGQGGTEAF
V gene: TRBV27; J gene: TRBJ2-1; clone size: .; CDR3 protein: ASSYRADEQF
V gene: TRBV11-2; J gene: TRBJ2-1; clone size: .; CDR3 protein: ASSPHRLTSGSSYNEQF
V gene: TRBV27; J gene: TRBJ1-5; clone size: .; CDR3 protein: ASSLNRAGNQPQH
V gene: TRBV13; J gene: TRBJ2-7; clone size: .; CDR3 protein: ASSPGTGNNYEQY
V gene: TRBV7-9; J gene: TRBJ2-3; clone size: once; CDR3 protein: ASSPWGSSTTDTQY
V gene: TRBV2; J gene: TRBJ2-1; clone size: .; CDR3 protein: ASRGTREQF
V gene: TRBV7-8; J gene: TRBJ2-6; clone size: .; CDR3 protein: ASSLAPRSGANVLT
V gene: TRBV4-1; J gene: TRBJ2-3; clone size: .; CDR3 protein: ASSQERTSGRAGADTQY
V gene: TRBV15; J gene: TRBJ2-7; clone size: .; CDR3 protein: ATSPGRDYEQY
V gene: TRBV28; J gene: TRBJ1-4; clone size: .; CDR3 protein: ASSILRDLRRGEKLF
V gene: TRBV9; J gene: TRBJ2-1; clone size: .; CDR3 protein: ASSATPTSYNEQF
V gene: TRBV3-1/TRBV3-2; J gene: TRBJ2-3; clone size: .; CDR3 protein: ASSQPGGTDTQY
V gene: TRBV27; J gene: TRBJ2-3; clone size: .; CDR3 protein: ASSLTSPYTQY
V gene: TRBV5-6; J gene: TRBJ2-2; clone size: .; CDR3 protein: ASSLPGSNTGELF
V gene: TRBV6-1; J gene: TRBJ2-6; clone size: .; CDR3 protein: ASSEAYNVLT
V gene: TRBV5-5; J gene: TRBJ1-4; clone size: .; CDR3 protein: ASSLGTTGNEKLF
V gene: TRBV7-8; J gene: TRBJ1-2; clone size: once; CDR3 protein: ASSSRRIANYGYT
V gene: TRBV12-5; J gene: TRBJ1-4; clone size: .; CDR3 protein: ASGLWDRVTNEKLF
V gene: TRBV4-3; J gene: TRBJ1-6; clone size: .; CDR3 protein: ASSQDGAGGSPLH
V gene: TRBV28; J gene: TRBJ1-5; clone size: .; CDR3 protein: ASRQTGGNNQPQH
V gene: TRBV18; J gene: TRBJ2-1; clone size: .; CDR3 protein: ASSPRFGTGDNEQF
V gene: TRBV10-3; J gene: TRBJ1-1; clone size: .; CDR3 protein: ATRRAMGDTEAF